This TCR beta chain emerged from a study of T cells after yellow fever vaccination. Study conclusions and caveats: A large majority of primary-vaccination clones showed up again after the booster (under 98% CD4, about 87% CD8). One caveat is that FACS-sorted repertoires could contain abundant clonotypes contaminating from the bulk population.

TCRdb used MiXCR to reprocess the 5' RACE reads, holding one entry per CDR3 protein. The sample has hundreds of thousands of distinct CDR3 sequences, over 9% seen once; the top ten hold around 14%. Germline CDR1 reads SEHNR; CDR2 reads FQNEAQ (reference sequence). Between the trimmed V and J ends, which lost 5 bases and 1 base, there was a span of 8 bases. The CDR3 contains 13 residues. The table lists this clonotype with a few counts. Its antigen is as yet unknown. This specimen consisted of PBMCs, obtained on the day of the yellow fever booster vaccination. This chain links TRBV7-9 with TRBJ1-1; the D is unclear. The clonotype was recovered from a man aged 30 to 45 who received the YFV17D yellow fever vaccine. This CDR3 reads CASSTGPNTEAFF. In nucleotides, the CDR3 is TGTGCCAGCAGCACCGGTCCGAACACTGAAGCTTTCTTT.